This T cell receptor beta chain was captured in a study of T cells in narcolepsy. Whole-study results and caveats: Autoreactive HCRT-specific and TRIB2-specific clonotypes were marked in same-patient CSF-versus-blood CD4+ comparisons.

Some clones are missing from TCRdb's copy, which holds only in-frame ones; the method was immunoSEQ multiplex PCR. The sample has about 30,000 clones, about 83% seen once. Germline V gene lookup returns CDR1 GTSNPN and CDR2 SVGIG (reference sequence). Trimming removed 1 base from V and 5 bases from J; junction bases left unmatched: 4. The CDR3 contains 14 residues. As to this clone: Its antigen is as yet unknown.

The chain is built from TRBV30 and TRBJ2-5; TRBD2 matches at 10 bases. This TCR was sampled from a human donor with narcolepsy. Sequenced: CD45RA- memory CD4+ T cells from PBMCs. CDR3 DNA sequence: TGTGCCTGGAGTGGACTAGCGGGCGGGGAGACCCAGTACTTC. Encoded protein: CAWSGLAGGETQYF.